This T cell receptor (beta chain) emerged from a study of T-cell reconstitution after alpha-beta-depleted transplantation in children. Study-wide findings and caveats: There were some patients whose high TCRbeta diversity at day 60 came from surviving recipient T cells and thymic progenitors. Several hundred graft clones that had expanded were reportedly the source of alpha-beta T cells about two months after transplant.

Germline lookup yields CDR1 MDHEN and CDR2 SYDVKM. V was shortened by 8 bases and J by 2 bases, with 13 bases between the two germline ends. This CDR3 region has 13 residues. This clonotype was detected ten times or more. Antigen specificity is unknown. Unique molecular identifiers were incorporated when the TCRbeta library was constructed. Each CDR3 protein gets one entry after TCRdb re-called the PCR reads with MiXCR. Here the sample spans roughly 670,000 distinct CDR3 sequences, around 12% being singletons. The source was PBMCs, collected before TCRalphabeta/CD19-depleted stem cell transplant. The clonotype comes from a girl aged 2 to 9 with congenital amegakaryocytic thrombocytopenia, due to receive a stem cell transplant. V and J are TRBV28 and TRBJ2-7; D possibly corresponds to TRBD2 (5 bases). The CDR3 spells CASEGAPTYEQYF. The CDR3 coding sequence is TGTGCCAGCGAGGGAGCCCCGACCTACGAGCAGTACTTC.